The 17 T cell receptor beta chains below come from one sample, sequenced in a study of T-cell memory formation after mild COVID-19 (dated by TCRdb to 2020 to 2023). Library preparation was by 5' RACE. The run used an Illumina NovaSeq 6000. The public reads were quality trimmed at Q25 with fastp and then assembled into clones with MiXCR by TCRdb, keeping productive beta chains. Each entry is one CDR3 protein sequence, shown with its most common DNA and genes. The sample table lists some 440,000 distinct CDR3 sequences, roughly 25% of them with a count of one. The ten biggest clones cover roughly an eighth of the sample. Sample: PBMCs or a T cell subset sorted from them (not recorded which). The receptors come from an adult woman who had mild COVID-19 (a few samples of this study predate the infection). The sample titles of this study are shuffled in the database, so cell type and time point are left out; the donor was told from shared clones.

This chain connects TRBV5-4 to TRBJ2-3; D possibly corresponds to TRBD2 (7 bases). V lost 6 bases, J lost 6 bases, and 20 bases lay in between. Looked up from germline, CDR1 is SGHNT and CDR2 is YYREEE (reference sequence). The CDR3 is 15 amino acids. CDR3 sequence reads: CASKGGAVEEDTQYF. In DNA form, the CDR3 reads TGTGCCAGCAAAGGGGGGGCAGTCGAGGAGGATACGCAGTATTTT.

Only a few counts were recorded for this clonotype. The V call is TRBV20-1, the J call TRBJ2-3; 8 bases fit TRBD2. CDR1 and CDR2 (germline): DFQATT, SNEGSKA (reference sequence). The CDR3 runs to 17 residues. The junction had 13 bases not matched to a gene; V was cut back by 5 bases and J by 0 bases. The CDR3 here is CSAGSGSGFKSTDTQYF. Written as DNA, the CDR3 is TGCAGTGCTGGCAGCGGGAGCGGGTTCAAAAGCACAGATACGCAGTATTTT.

The rearrangement uses TRBV7-8 and TRBJ2-1; perhaps TRBD2 as D (5 bases). The CDR3 totals 12 residues. V was cut by 10 bases and J by 9 bases, with 16 bases left in between. Germline CDR1 and CDR2: SGHVS and FQNEAQ. The CDR3 nucleotides are TGTGCCACCACTATAGCGAGGAGTGAGCAGTTCTTC. Residues: CATTIARSEQFF.

This clonotype was counted at least ten times. The genes are TRBV20-1 and TRBJ2-2, with 7 bases that match TRBD2. The CDR3 is 15 residues long. The germline V gene has CDR1 DFQATT and CDR2 SNEGSKA (reference sequence). The V segment lost 6 bases and the J segment 3 bases; nucleotides outside the gene matches: 10. The CDR3, as DNA: TGCAGTGCCATTAGGGCGGGGGAGGACACCGGGGAGCTGTTTTTT. Its protein is CSAIRAGEDTGELFF.

V is TRBV4-2 and J is TRBJ1-2, with D perhaps matching TRBD1 (6 bases). This CDR3 has 16 amino acids. Trimming took off 0 bases at V and 7 bases at J, with 18 bases between the two ends. Germline V gene sequence: CDR1 LGHNA, CDR2 YNFKEQ. CDR3 region: CASSQDLGGAGGGYTF. The CDR3 DNA reads as TGTGCCAGCAGCCAAGATCTGGGGGGCGCTGGTGGTGGCTACACCTTC.

J is TRBJ2-5 and V is TRBV5-6; unclear D gene. Germline CDR1 SGHDT, CDR2 YYEEEE. Trimming shortened V by 0 bases and J by 3 bases, and 9 bases separated the two germline ends. This CDR3 region has 14 residues. This chain's CDR3 is CASSLVSQEETQYF. The CDR3, as DNA: TGTGCCAGCAGCTTGGTGTCGCAGGAAGAGACCCAGTACTTC.

The chain is built from TRBV4-2 and TRBJ2-4; 7 bases agree with TRBD1. Germline-derived CDR1 and CDR2 are LGHNA and YNFKEQ. The CDR3 is made up of 21 amino acids. V shed 0 bases and J 0 bases; nucleotides not matched to a gene: 17. The CDR3 DNA sequence: TGTGCCAGCAGCCAAGATCTGTCGGGGACAGCCCTACCGGTAGCCAAAAACATTCAGTACTTC. Its protein product is CASSQDLSGTALPVAKNIQYF.

The CDR3 coding sequence is TGTGCCAGCAGCTCCCGGCGTATTTGGTTCTTC. It is translated as CASSSRRIWFF. The chain employs TRBV5-6 and TRBJ2-1; D gene ambiguous. CDR3 length: 11 residues. V was cut by 3 bases and J by 15 bases, with 13 bases left in between. Germline V gene sequence: CDR1 SGHDT, CDR2 YYEEEE.

This clonotype was recorded a few times. The chain combines TRBV24-1 with TRBJ2-2, with D maybe TRBD2 (5 bases). Between the trimmed V and J ends, which lost 3 bases and 2 bases, there was a span of 9 bases. The germline V gene encodes CDR1 KGHDR and CDR2 SFDVKD. This CDR3 spans 15 amino acids. The CDR3 sequence: CATSDRTFNTGELFF. CDR3 in DNA: TGTGCCACCAGTGATCGGACTTTTAACACCGGGGAGCTGTTTTTT.

The rearrangement joins TRBV7-2 to TRBJ2-3; no clear D gene. The CDR3 has 13 residues. V was trimmed by 1 base and J by 4 bases, leaving 6 bases between them. Germline V gives CDR1 SGHTA, CDR2 FQGNSA. The CDR3 here is CASSLVLSDTQYF. CDR3 sequence (DNA): TGTGCCAGCAGCTTAGTTCTATCAGATACGCAGTATTTT.

This sequence joins TRBV19 and TRBJ2-1; D tentatively reads TRBD1 or TRBD2 (6 bases each). The germline V gene has CDR1 LNHDA and CDR2 SQIVND (reference sequence). The CDR3 spans 15 residues. Trimming cost V 1 base and J 8 bases, with 15 bases left between them. The CDR3: CASSIGRAKGDEQFF. CDR3 nucleotide sequence: TGTGCCAGTAGTATAGGGAGGGCAAAGGGGGATGAGCAGTTCTTC.

J is TRBJ2-7 and V is TRBV5-1, with D perhaps TRBD2 (6 bases). This CDR3 is 14 amino acids long. Germline values: CDR1 SGHRS, CDR2 YFSETQ. The germline V and J ends were trimmed by 4 bases and 4 bases, with 15 bases remaining between them. CDR3 residues: CASSPLGGGYEQYF. The DNA of the CDR3 is TGCGCCAGCAGCCCGCTCGGGGGTGGTTACGAGCAGTACTTC.

Here the CDR3 reads CSLRVGADTQYF. CDR3 DNA: TGCAGCCTCAGAGTCGGGGCTGATACGCAGTATTTT. The chain employs TRBV29-1 and TRBJ2-3; D might be TRBD1 or TRBD2, each matching 5 bases. The V end was cut by 8 bases, the J end by 6 bases, with 15 bases between. Germline values: CDR1 SQVTM, CDR2 ANQGSEA. The CDR3 covers 12 residues.

This clonotype was counted between two and nine times. The chain combines TRBV7-2 with TRBJ2-1, with no clear D. V was shortened by 5 bases and J by 7 bases, with 15 bases between the two germline ends. The germline CDR1 and CDR2 sequences are SGHTA and FQGNSA. The length of the CDR3 is 14 residues. CDR3 protein: CASSPPPSRNEQFF. In nucleotides, the CDR3 is TGTGCCAGCAGCCCTCCGCCGTCCAGAAATGAGCAGTTCTTC.

This clonotype came up a few times. This chain links TRBV7-9 with TRBJ2-5, with D unresolved. The germline V gene encodes CDR1 SEHNR and CDR2 FQNEAQ (reference sequence). This CDR3 has 12 residues. Trimming cost V 5 bases and J 2 bases, with 6 bases left between them. CDR3 bases: TGTGCCAGCAGCACACAGCAAGAGACCCAGTACTTC. Translating gives CASSTQQETQYF.

The chain has TRBV6-5 and TRBJ1-5, with TRBD1 as a possible D gene (5 bases). V lost 5 bases and J lost 4, with 15 bases in between. Germline CDR1 reads MNHEY; CDR2 reads SVGAGI. The CDR3 covers 15 residues. CDR3 bases: TGTGCCAGCAGTCCAGGGCGCCAACGAAATCAGCCCCAGCATTTT. Protein sequence: CASSPGRQRNQPQHF.

This clonotype was observed a handful of times. V usage is TRBV6-5 and J usage is TRBJ2-7; 11 bases agree with TRBD2. Looked up from germline, CDR1 is MNHEY and CDR2 is SVGAGI. Unmatched junction bases numbered 6, after V lost 5 bases and J lost 0 bases. This CDR3 has 16 residues. The CDR3 bases are TGTGCCAGCAGTAACACGGGACTAGCGGCCTCCTACGAGCAGTACTTC. This encodes CASSNTGLAASYEQYF.